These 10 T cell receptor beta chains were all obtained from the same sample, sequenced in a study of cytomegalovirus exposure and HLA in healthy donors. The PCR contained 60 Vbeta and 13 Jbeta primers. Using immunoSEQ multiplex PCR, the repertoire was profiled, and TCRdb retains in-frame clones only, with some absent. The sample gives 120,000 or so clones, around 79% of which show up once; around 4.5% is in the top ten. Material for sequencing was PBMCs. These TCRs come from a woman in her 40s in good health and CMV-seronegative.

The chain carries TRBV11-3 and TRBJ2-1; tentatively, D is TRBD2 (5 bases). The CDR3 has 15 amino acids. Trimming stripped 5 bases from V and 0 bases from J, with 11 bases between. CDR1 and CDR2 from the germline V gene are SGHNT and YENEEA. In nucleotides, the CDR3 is TGTGCCAGCAGCCCTGTAGCGTCCTCCTACAATGAGCAGTTCTTC. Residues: CASSPVASSYNEQFF.

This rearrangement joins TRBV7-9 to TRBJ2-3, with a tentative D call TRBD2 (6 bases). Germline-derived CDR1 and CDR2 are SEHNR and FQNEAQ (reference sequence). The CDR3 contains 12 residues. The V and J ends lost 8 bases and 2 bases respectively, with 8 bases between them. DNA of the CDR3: TGTGCCAGCGGCGGGGTCACAGATACGCAGTATTTT. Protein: CASGGVTDTQYF.

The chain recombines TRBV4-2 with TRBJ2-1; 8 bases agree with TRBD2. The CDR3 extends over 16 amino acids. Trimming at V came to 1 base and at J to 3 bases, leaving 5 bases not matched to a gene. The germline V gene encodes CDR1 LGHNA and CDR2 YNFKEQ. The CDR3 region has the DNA TGTGCCAGCAGCCAAGCTCAGACTAGCGACTACAATGAGCAGTTCTTC. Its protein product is CASSQAQTSDYNEQFF.

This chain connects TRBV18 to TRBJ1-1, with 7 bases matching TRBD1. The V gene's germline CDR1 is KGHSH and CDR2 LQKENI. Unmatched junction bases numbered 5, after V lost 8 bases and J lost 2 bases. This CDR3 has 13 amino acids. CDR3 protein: CASASGGNTEAFF. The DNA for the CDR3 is TGTGCCAGCGCCTCAGGGGGAAACACTGAAGCTTTCTTT.

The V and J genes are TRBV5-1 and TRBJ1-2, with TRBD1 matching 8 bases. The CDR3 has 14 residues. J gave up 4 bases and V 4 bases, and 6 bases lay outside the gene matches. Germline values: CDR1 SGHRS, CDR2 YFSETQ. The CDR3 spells CASSITTGGYGYTF. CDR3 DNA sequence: TGCGCCAGCAGCATAACCACAGGGGGCTATGGCTACACCTTC. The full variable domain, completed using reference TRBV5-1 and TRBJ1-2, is KAGVTQTPRYLIKTRGQQVTLSCSPISGHRSVSWYQQTPGQGLQFLFEYFSETQRNKGNFPGRFSGRQFSNSRSEMNVSTLELGDSALYLCASSITTGGYGYTFGSGTRLTVV.

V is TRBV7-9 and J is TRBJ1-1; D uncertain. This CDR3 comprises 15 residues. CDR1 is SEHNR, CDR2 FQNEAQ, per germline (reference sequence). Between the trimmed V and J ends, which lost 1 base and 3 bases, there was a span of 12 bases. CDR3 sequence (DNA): TGTGCCAGCAGCTTAGTCCAGGCGAGATACACTGAAGCTTTCTTT. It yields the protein CASSLVQARYTEAFF.

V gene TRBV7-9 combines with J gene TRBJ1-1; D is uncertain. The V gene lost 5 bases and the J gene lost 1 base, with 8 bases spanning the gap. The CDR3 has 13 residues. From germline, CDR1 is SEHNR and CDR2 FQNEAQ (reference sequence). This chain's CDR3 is CASSRNRNTEAFF. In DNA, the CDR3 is TGTGCCAGCAGCCGCAACAGGAACACTGAAGCTTTCTTT. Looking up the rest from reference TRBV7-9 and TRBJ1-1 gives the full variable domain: DTGVSQNPRHKITKRGQNVTFRCDPISEHNRLYWYRQTLGQGPEFLTYFQNEAQLEKSRLLSDRFSAERPKGSFSTLEIQRTEQGDSAMYLCASSRNRNTEAFFGQGTRLTVV.

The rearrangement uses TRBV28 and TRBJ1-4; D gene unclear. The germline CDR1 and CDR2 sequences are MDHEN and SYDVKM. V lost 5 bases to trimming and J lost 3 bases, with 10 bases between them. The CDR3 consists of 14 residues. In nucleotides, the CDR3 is TGTGCCAGCAGTAGCGGGGAACCTAATGAAAAACTGTTTTTT. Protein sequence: CASSSGEPNEKLFF. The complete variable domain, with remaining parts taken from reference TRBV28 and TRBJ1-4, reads DVKVTQSSRYLVKRTGEKVFLECVQDMDHENMFWYRQDPGLGLRLIYFSYDVKMKEKGDIPEGYSVSREKKERFSLILESASTNQTSMYLCASSSGEPNEKLFFGSGTQLSVL.

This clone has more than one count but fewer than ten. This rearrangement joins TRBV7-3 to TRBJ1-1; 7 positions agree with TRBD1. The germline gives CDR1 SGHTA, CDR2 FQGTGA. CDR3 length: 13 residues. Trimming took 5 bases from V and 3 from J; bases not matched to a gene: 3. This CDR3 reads CASSPQGDTEAFF. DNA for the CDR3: TGTGCCAGCAGCCCTCAGGGGGACACTGAAGCTTTCTTT.

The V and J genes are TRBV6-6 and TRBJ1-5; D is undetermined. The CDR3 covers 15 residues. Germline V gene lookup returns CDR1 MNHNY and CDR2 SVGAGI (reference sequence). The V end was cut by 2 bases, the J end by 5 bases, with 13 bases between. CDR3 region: CASSYREAGHQPQHF. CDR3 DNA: TGTGCCAGCAGTTACCGGGAGGCCGGGCATCAGCCCCAGCATTTT.